These 13 T cell receptor beta chains originate from one sample sequenced in a study of blood T cell repertoires in COVID-19. The method was immunoSEQ multiplex PCR; TCRdb's version includes in-frame clones alone and lacks a portion of them. The profile shows approximately 110,000 clones, 75% to 90% of them singletons. Sequencing input: peripheral blood. These receptors were taken from a woman aged 55-75 years with COVID-19, enrolled during active disease.

This sequence joins TRBV4-3 and TRBJ1-4; tentatively, D is TRBD1 (6 bases). Germline CDR1 LGHNA, CDR2 YSLEER. V dropped 0 bases and J dropped 0 bases, with 20 bases sitting between them. The CDR3 has 20 residues. Here the CDR3 DNA reads TGCGCCAGCAGCCAAGACGCTATCAGGGGTCCCGTTGCAACTAATGAAAAACTGTTTTTT. It is translated as CASSQDAIRGPVATNEKLFF.

This rearrangement joins TRBV20-1 to TRBJ1-5; D uncertain. V was trimmed by 3 bases and J by 5 bases, leaving 8 bases between them. The CDR3 consists of 12 residues. Germline loops: CDR1 DFQATT, CDR2 SNEGSKA (reference sequence). In DNA form, the CDR3 reads TGCAGTGCTAGTTTCGGGGATCAGCCCCAGCATTTT. This sequence encodes CSASFGDQPQHF.

The rearrangement uses TRBV2 and TRBJ1-5; the match to TRBD1 covers 7 bases. Germline CDR1 is SNHLY and CDR2 is FYNNEI. The V segment lost 4 bases and the J segment 1 base; nucleotides outside the gene matches: 4. The CDR3 is made up of 15 amino acids. CDR3 in DNA: TGTGCCAGCAGTGTACGACAGGGAAGCAATCAGCCCCAGCATTTT. Translation: CASSVRQGSNQPQHF.

This clone has just one count. The rearrangement joins TRBV6-6 to TRBJ2-2; the match to TRBD2 covers 8 bases. J was trimmed by 7 bases and V by 7 bases; bases with no gene match: 8. Looked up from germline, CDR1 is MNHNY and CDR2 is SVGAGI (reference sequence). The CDR3 contains 14 residues. The CDR3 loop reads CASTSGTRIGELFF. The DNA for the CDR3 is TGTGCCAGCACCTCCGGGACTAGGATCGGGGAGCTGTTTTTT.

The V call is TRBV6-2 or TRBV6-3, the J call TRBJ1-5, with TRBD1 matching over 11 bases. CDR3 length: 16 amino acids. V dropped 4 bases and J dropped 2; count of bases not matched to a gene: 4. Per the germline V gene, CDR1 is MNHEY and CDR2 is SVGEGT. CDR3 amino acids: CASSSGQGGRNQPQHF. DNA of the CDR3: TGTGCCAGCAGTTCGGGACAGGGGGGCCGCAATCAGCCCCAGCATTTT.

V and J are TRBV6-2 or TRBV6-3 and TRBJ1-1; D may be TRBD1 (6 bases). V lost 2 bases to trimming and J lost 4 bases, with 8 bases between them. Germline V lookup: CDR1 MNHEY, CDR2 SVGEGT. CDR3 length: 13 amino acids. The CDR3 DNA reads TGTGCCAGCAGTTACGGGGGCCTCACTGAAGCTTTCTTT. Translated: CASSYGGLTEAFF.

The chain has TRBV12-3 or TRBV12-4 and TRBJ2-3; the match to TRBD2 covers 8 bases. The CDR3 contains 13 residues. The junction had 10 bases not matched to a gene; V was cut back by 11 bases and J by 6 bases. The CDR3 loop is CAVGGGLVDTQYF. The CDR3 bases are TGTGCCGTCGGGGGGGGACTTGTTGATACGCAGTATTTT.

Comments on this clone: An end of the junction differs from the germline gene, which may be a read error. This sequence joins TRBV15 and TRBJ2-1, with D possibly TRBD2 on 5 matching bases. Germline V gene lookup returns CDR1 LNHNV and CDR2 YYDKDF (reference sequence). There are 14 residues in the CDR3. The CDR3 region is CATSRESLEVERFF. CDR3 coding DNA: TGTGCCACCAGCAGAGAGAGTCTGGAGGTGGAGCGGTTCTTC.

A single count supports this clone. The chain is built from TRBV5-5 and TRBJ1-1; possibly TRBD1 for D (5 bases). The V end was cut by 5 bases, the J end by 2 bases, with 19 bases between. The CDR3 contains 16 residues. Germline CDR1 SGHKS, CDR2 YYEKEE (reference sequence). CDR3 residues: CASSLMGDYINTEAFF. As DNA, the CDR3 is TGTGCCAGCAGTTTGATGGGGGACTATATTAACACTGAAGCTTTCTTT.

The chain links TRBV19 to TRBJ1-5; no reliable D call. The V gene's germline CDR1 is LNHDA and CDR2 SQIVND (reference sequence). Between the trimmed V and J ends, which lost 0 bases and 1 base, there was a span of 13 bases. CDR3 length equals 17 residues. CDR3 nucleotide sequence: TGTGCCAGTAGTATAGAAGTCGCAGGCTTCAGCAATCAGCCCCAGCATTTT. This sequence encodes CASSIEVAGFSNQPQHF.

The V call is TRBV4-1, the J call TRBJ1-6; 7 positions match TRBD1. Germline trimming cut 0 bases from V and 8 bases from J; bases unmatched to any gene: 4. This CDR3 has 15 amino acids. The germline gives CDR1 MGHRA, CDR2 YSYEKL. The CDR3 loop is CASSQDSQGDSPLHF. CDR3 sequence (DNA): TGCGCCAGCAGCCAAGATAGTCAGGGGGATTCACCCCTCCACTTT.

The chain couples TRBV24-1 to TRBJ1-5; 8 bases match TRBD1. This CDR3 spans 16 amino acids. CDR1 is KGHDR and CDR2 is SFDVKD in the germline V gene. Trimming removed 3 bases from V and 0 bases from J; junction bases left unmatched: 3. CDR3 DNA sequence: TGTGCCACCAGTGATCGGACAGGGAGTAGCAATCAGCCCCAGCATTTT. Protein product: CATSDRTGSSNQPQHF.

This sequence joins TRBV15 and TRBJ1-2; 10 bases agree with TRBD1. CDR1 LNHNV and CDR2 YYDKDF come from the germline V gene (reference sequence). Trimming at V came to 1 base and at J to 4 bases, leaving 3 bases not matched to a gene. The CDR3 has 15 amino acids. The CDR3 reads CATSRGTGGLYGYTF. CDR3 DNA sequence: TGTGCCACCAGCAGAGGGACAGGGGGGCTCTATGGCTACACCTTC.